This record covers a single TCR beta chain. The antigen remains unidentified. Looked up from germline, CDR1 is SQVTM and CDR2 is ANQGSEA. The CDR3 spans 15 residues. TCRdb reprocessed the 5' RACE reads and keeps a single row for each CDR3 protein, giving no DNA. The table for this sample gives approximately 550,000 distinct CDR3 sequences. These data originate in a study of T cells expressing NK-cell markers. General study findings and limits: Dominant NKG2C+ clonotype frequencies of roughly 1.0-7.0% of CD8+ T cells were measured in several donors.

The receptor comes from a man in his late teens or twenties in good health. V is TRBV29-1 and J is TRBJ2-5; TCRdb's D call of TRBD1 is untestable without DNA. Sequenced: blood T cells: a sorted CD56 or NKG2C T cell subset, CD4+ or CD8+ T cells, or bulk PBMC T cells (not recorded which). The CDR3 reads CSVEFRDTAQETQYF.